The present entry profiles one T cell receptor beta chain with its context. In the authors' workflow: Estimates of nucleated cell counts were drawn from the amplification of reference gene primers. Sequencing used immunoSEQ multiplex PCR; TCRdb keeps in-frame clones, though not all of them. V and J calls and clone size are as listed in that table; D and trimming were resolved from the DNA. The top ten hold more than 2% of the sample, which has 200,000 or so clones, roughly 80% seen once. This sample was taken from a study of blood T cell repertoires in COVID-19. The wider study: PBMCs, B-cell-depleted T cells, or T cells provided the cDNA or gDNA that made up the material.

The sequence was obtained from a woman aged 55-70 years with acute or convalescent COVID-19. Sequencing used peripheral blood.

The CDR3 loop reads CAWRRQGISPLHF. DNA for the CDR3: TGTGCCTGGAGACGACAGGGAATTTCACCCCTCCACTTT. The J gene is TRBJ1-6, the V gene TRBV30; 7 bases fit TRBD1. This CDR3 is 13 amino acids long. Trimming at V came to 3 bases and at J to 9 bases, leaving 5 bases not matched to a gene. Germline V gives CDR1 GTSNPN, CDR2 SVGIG (reference sequence). Filled out from reference TRBV30 and TRBJ1-6, the complete variable domain reads SQTIHQWPATLVQPVGSPLSLECTVEGTSNPNLYWYRQAAGRGLQLLFYSVGIGQISSEVPQNLSASRPQDRQFILSSKKLLLSDSGFYLCAWRRQGISPLHFGNGTRLTVT.